The source of this TCR beta chain is a study of cytomegalovirus exposure and HLA in healthy donors. Study-level findings and limits: Within the data, a cluster of highly shared sequence variants was likely a sequencing artifact. Association with HLA alleles at 0.05 false discovery rate was found for 15,000 or so TCR beta sequences in a later analysis.

Donors likely had unrecorded immune exposures despite being nominally healthy when sampled. This clone was seen only once. The antigen remains undetermined. V dropped 4 bases and J dropped 7; count of bases not matched to a gene: 7. The CDR3 length is 16 residues. The germline V gene encodes CDR1 LNHDA and CDR2 SQIVND (reference sequence). PCR involved 60 Vbeta and 13 Jbeta primers. Sequenced by immunoSEQ multiplex PCR; TCRdb stores in-frame clones only, minus some. The sample holds about 300,000 clones, 86% seen once. This sequence joins TRBV19 and TRBJ2-2; 12 bases match TRBD2. The receptor was isolated from a man in his forties or fifties in good health and CMV-seropositive. Sequencing was performed on PBMCs. The CDR3 sequence: CASSTSGRARVGELFF. The CDR3 nucleotides are TGTGCCAGTAGTACTAGCGGGAGGGCCAGGGTCGGGGAGCTGTTTTTT.